This T cell receptor beta chain was sequenced during a study of OX40 agonist ivuxolimab in advanced cancers. About the research overall: Three patients showed partial responses: one hepatocellular carcinoma and two cutaneous melanoma cases.

In this sample, this clone turned up once. Its matching antigen is unknown. The study's findings and limits: Relative to CD4+, CD8+ T cells held more expanded clones on average.

Germline V gene sequence: CDR1 MNHEY, CDR2 SMNVEV (reference sequence). The CDR3 is 14 residues long. J was trimmed by 8 bases and V by 6 bases; bases with no gene match: 4. Produced via immunoSEQ multiplex PCR; TCRdb's table is partial and in-frame only. Here the sample spans about 43,000 clones, more than 75% being singletons. The chain joins TRBV27 to TRBJ2-1; the match to TRBD2 covers 13 bases. This clonotype was obtained from an adult with an advanced solid tumor such as melanoma, head and neck, liver or kidney cancer. The sample was CD4+ or CD8+ T cells sorted from blood, taken in a trial of the OX40 agonist ivuxolimab. In nucleotides, the CDR3 is TGTGCCAGCAGACTAGCGGGGGGGCCGTATGAGCAGTTCTTC. It encodes CASRLAGGPYEQFF.